This record covers a single T cell receptor beta chain. The source of the sample is a study of immune characterization of retroperitoneal liposarcoma. The CDR3 runs to 13 residues. MiXCR, run by TCRdb on the PCR reads, gives a single entry per CDR3 protein. Among 8,000 to 13,000 distinct CDR3 sequences listed, 28% were seen once. The sequenced material came from tumor tissue. V is TRBV12-3 or TRBV12-4 and J is TRBJ2-1, with D uncertain. The DNA matches TRBJ2-7 better at its end, which makes the J call doubtful. The sequence was obtained from a female donor with retroperitoneal liposarcoma. The CDR3 region has the DNA TGTGCCAGCAGTTCTCACGCTGGCTACGAGCAGTACTTC. This sequence encodes CASSSHAGYEQYF.